These 14 T cell receptor beta chains were all obtained from the same sample, sequenced in a study of PD-1 blockade in classical Hodgkin lymphoma. Sequencing used immunoSEQ multiplex PCR; TCRdb keeps in-frame clones, though not all of them. The top ten hold more than 0.9% of the sample, which has 15,000 to 20,000 clones, approximately 82% seen once. Sample time point: newly diagnosed, previously untreated cHL patient sample. Magnetic negative selection was used to purify CD4+ T cells from thawed PBMCs. Sequenced input: CD4+ T cells from blood. The source is a human donor with classical Hodgkin lymphoma.

V is TRBV9 and J is TRBJ2-3, with D perhaps TRBD2 (6 bases). The CDR3 covers 15 residues. Per germline, CDR1 SGDLS and CDR2 YYNGEE. Trimming pared 4 bases from V and 4 bases from J, leaving 16 bases between. The CDR3 nucleotides are TGTGCCAGCAGCCAACGCGGGGAGGTTCCAGATACGCAGTATTTT. Protein sequence: CASSQRGEVPDTQYF.

The gene calls are TRBV7-3 and TRBJ2-7; the match to TRBD1 covers 8 bases. The germline gives CDR1 SGHTA, CDR2 FQGTGA. This CDR3 is 14 amino acids long. With 2 bases clipped from V and 2 bases from J, the junction kept 2 bases outside the gene matches. Here the CDR3 reads CASSLDRGPYEQYF. The CDR3 DNA follows: TGTGCCAGCAGCTTAGACAGGGGCCCCTACGAGCAGTACTTC.

In DNA form, the CDR3 reads TGTGCAAGTCGCCGGGACCCCTTAACCTACGAGCAGTACTTC. It translates to CASRRDPLTYEQYF. This chain joins TRBV12-2 and TRBJ2-7. TRBV12-2 constitutes a pseudogene. The CDR3 extends over 14 amino acids.

V is TRBV6-1 and J is TRBJ2-2; 7 nucleotides agree with TRBD1. CDR3 size: 14 residues. J was trimmed by 6 bases and V by 10 bases; bases with no gene match: 11. Germline CDR1 is MNHNS and CDR2 is SASEGT. CDR3 amino acids: CATWGQSSPGELFF. CDR3 coding DNA: TGTGCCACTTGGGGACAGTCCTCGCCCGGGGAGCTGTTTTTT.

V usage is TRBV2 and J usage is TRBJ1-4; 7 nucleotides line up with TRBD1. Germline values: CDR1 SNHLY, CDR2 FYNNEI. V trimming: 7 bases; J trimming: 7 bases; junction bases outside the gene matches: 12. The CDR3 consists of 15 residues. The CDR3 coding sequence is TGTGCCAGCACCCCGTGGGAGGGGGCCTCTGAAAAACTGTTTTTT. Translation: CASTPWEGASEKLFF. Variable domain in full (rest from reference TRBV2 and TRBJ1-4): EPEVTQTPSHQVTQMGQEVILRCVPISNHLYFYWYRQILGQKVEFLVSFYNNEISEKSEIFDDQFSVERPDGSNFTLKIRSTKLEDSAMYFCASTPWEGASEKLFFGSGTQLSVL.

The CDR3 region is CASSYSISRYEQYF. The CDR3, as DNA: TGTGCCAGCAGTTACTCGATCTCGCGCTACGAGCAGTACTTC. J is TRBJ2-7 and V is TRBV6-5; D not resolved. There are 14 residues in the CDR3. V shed 0 bases and J shed 3 bases, with 9 bases lying between them. In germline, CDR1 is MNHEY, CDR2 SVGAGI.

The rearrangement uses TRBV2 and TRBJ1-5; TRBD1 is a possible D gene (6 bases). The CDR3 contains 14 residues. V lost 4 bases and J lost 4, with 11 bases in between. Germline V gives CDR1 SNHLY, CDR2 FYNNEI. The CDR3: CASSVGAGNQPQHF. The CDR3 bases are TGTGCCAGCAGTGTGGGGGCGGGTAATCAGCCCCAGCATTTT. The full variable domain, with the rest looked up from reference TRBV2 and TRBJ1-5, is EPEVTQTPSHQVTQMGQEVILRCVPISNHLYFYWYRQILGQKVEFLVSFYNNEISEKSEIFDDQFSVERPDGSNFTLKIRSTKLEDSAMYFCASSVGAGNQPQHFGDGTRLSIL.

This clone was recorded only once. The chain recombines TRBV6-5 with TRBJ2-7; unclear D gene. Germline-derived CDR1 and CDR2 are MNHEY and SVGAGI. The ends were cut back, 6 bases at V and 5 bases at J, with 17 bases in the middle. This CDR3 is 14 amino acids long. The DNA for the CDR3 is TGTGCCAGCAGCAGCGACATGTGGAATGACGAGCAGTACTTC. As protein: CASSSDMWNDEQYF.

The chain combines TRBV11-3 with TRBJ2-1; no reliable D call. Germline-derived CDR1 and CDR2 are SGHNT and YENEEA. This CDR3 has 15 amino acids. V was pared by 5 bases and J by 0 bases, with 11 bases between. The CDR3 protein is CASSRSDPSYNEQFF. Here the CDR3 DNA reads TGTGCCAGCAGCCGGAGCGACCCCTCCTACAATGAGCAGTTCTTC.

The chain joins TRBV30 to TRBJ2-2; 10 bases match TRBD1. Per the germline V gene, CDR1 is GTSNPN and CDR2 is SVGIG (reference sequence). CDR3 length equals 13 residues. V was pared by 5 bases and J by 3 bases, with 0 bases of the junction left unmatched. CDR3 residues: CAWGQGDTGELFF. The CDR3 DNA reads as TGTGCCTGGGGACAGGGGGACACCGGGGAGCTGTTTTTT.

V and J are TRBV28 and TRBJ1-3, with D unresolved. Germline assignment: CDR1 MDHEN and CDR2 SYDVKM. This CDR3 spans 15 amino acids. V dropped 7 bases and J dropped 0 bases, with 13 bases sitting between them. In nucleotides, the CDR3 is TGTGCCAGCACCCCGACATCCTTCTCTGGAAACACCATATATTTT. This gives the protein CASTPTSFSGNTIYF.

The chain recombines TRBV6-5 with TRBJ1-4; D gene unclear. V was shortened by 6 bases and J by 10 bases, with 12 bases between the two germline ends. CDR3 length equals 12 residues. Germline V gene data show CDR1 as MNHEY and CDR2 as SVGAGI. The CDR3 loop reads CASRGGSGKLFF. The CDR3 region has the DNA TGTGCCAGCAGGGGAGGGAGTGGAAAACTGTTTTTT.

The J gene is TRBJ2-2, the V gene TRBV6-5, with TRBD2 as a possible D gene (5 bases). The CDR3 sequence is 14 residues long. Trimming removed 2 bases at V and 4 bases at J, with 8 bases between. The germline V gene encodes CDR1 MNHEY and CDR2 SVGAGI. CDR3 sequence: CASSYGGGTGELFF. Here the CDR3 DNA reads TGTGCCAGCAGTTACGGCGGAGGCACCGGGGAGCTGTTTTTT.

CDR3: CAISGAGTDTQYF. The CDR3 DNA sequence: TGTGCCATCAGCGGGGCAGGGACAGATACGCAGTATTTT. The V gene is TRBV10-3, the J gene TRBJ2-3, with D perhaps assigned TRBD1 or TRBD2 (5 bases each). V shed 6 bases and J shed 3 bases, with 10 bases lying between them. Germline V gene data show CDR1 as ENHRY and CDR2 as SYGVKD. The CDR3 loop spans 13 amino acids.